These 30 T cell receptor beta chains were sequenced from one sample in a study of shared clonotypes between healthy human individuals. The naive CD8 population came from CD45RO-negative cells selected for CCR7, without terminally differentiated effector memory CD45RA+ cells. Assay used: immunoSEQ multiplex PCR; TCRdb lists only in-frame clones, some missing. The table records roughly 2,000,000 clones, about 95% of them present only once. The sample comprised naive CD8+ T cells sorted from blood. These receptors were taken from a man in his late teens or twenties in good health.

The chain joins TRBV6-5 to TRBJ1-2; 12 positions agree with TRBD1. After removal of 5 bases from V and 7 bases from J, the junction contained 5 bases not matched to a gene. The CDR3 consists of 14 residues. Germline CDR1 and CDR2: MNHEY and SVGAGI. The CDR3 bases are TGTGCCAGCAGTCCCGGGACAGGGGGCAGTGGCTACACCTTC. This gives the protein CASSPGTGGSGYTF.

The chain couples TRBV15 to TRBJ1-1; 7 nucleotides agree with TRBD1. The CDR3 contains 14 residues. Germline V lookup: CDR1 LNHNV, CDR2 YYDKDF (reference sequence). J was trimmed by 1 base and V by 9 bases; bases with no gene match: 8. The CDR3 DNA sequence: TGTGCCACTCAACTAGGGGGCTGGAACACTGAAGCTTTCTTT. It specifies CATQLGGWNTEAFF.

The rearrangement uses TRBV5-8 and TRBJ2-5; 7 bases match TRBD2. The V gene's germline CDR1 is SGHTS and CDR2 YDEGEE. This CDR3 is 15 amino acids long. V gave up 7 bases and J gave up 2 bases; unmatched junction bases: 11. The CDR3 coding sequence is TGTGCCAGCCCAAACCATGGACTAGGGCAAGAGACCCAGTACTTC. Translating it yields CASPNHGLGQETQYF.

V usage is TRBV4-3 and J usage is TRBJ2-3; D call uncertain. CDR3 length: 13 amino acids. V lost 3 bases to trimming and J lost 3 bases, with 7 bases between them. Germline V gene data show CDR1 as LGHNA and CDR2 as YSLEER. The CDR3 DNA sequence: TGCGCCAGCAGCCACCCCTTAACAGATACGCAGTATTTT. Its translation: CASSHPLTDTQYF.

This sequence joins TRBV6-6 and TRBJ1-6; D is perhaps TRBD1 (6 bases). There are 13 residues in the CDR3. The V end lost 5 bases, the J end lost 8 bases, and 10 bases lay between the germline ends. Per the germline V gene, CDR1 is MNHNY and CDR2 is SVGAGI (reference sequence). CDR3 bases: TGTGCCAGCAGTCAAGGGGGGGATTCACCCCTCCACTTT. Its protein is CASSQGGDSPLHF.

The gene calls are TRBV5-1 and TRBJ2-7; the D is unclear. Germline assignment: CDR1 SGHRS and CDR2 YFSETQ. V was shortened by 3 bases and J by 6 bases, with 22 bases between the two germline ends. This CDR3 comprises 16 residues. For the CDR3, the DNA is TGCGCCAGCAGCTGGTCGGGTGACGAAGTAGGGCCCGAGCAGTACTTC. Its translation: CASSWSGDEVGPEQYF.

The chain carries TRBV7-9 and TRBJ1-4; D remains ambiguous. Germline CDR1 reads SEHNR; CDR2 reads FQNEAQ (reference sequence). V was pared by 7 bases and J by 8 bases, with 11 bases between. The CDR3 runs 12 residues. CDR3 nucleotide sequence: TGTGCCAGCACCCAAAACTGGGAAAAACTGTTTTTT. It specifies CASTQNWEKLFF.

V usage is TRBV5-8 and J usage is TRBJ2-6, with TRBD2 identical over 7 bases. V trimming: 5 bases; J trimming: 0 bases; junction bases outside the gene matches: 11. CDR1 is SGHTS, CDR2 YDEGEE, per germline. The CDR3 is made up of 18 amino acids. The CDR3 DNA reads TGTGCCAGCAGTCCCTGGGAGGGGCCGAGCTCTGGGGCCAACGTCCTGACTTTC. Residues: CASSPWEGPSSGANVLTF.

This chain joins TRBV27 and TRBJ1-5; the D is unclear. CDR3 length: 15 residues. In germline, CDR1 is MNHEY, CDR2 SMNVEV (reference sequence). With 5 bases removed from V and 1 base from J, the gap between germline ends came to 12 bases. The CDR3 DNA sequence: TGTGCCAGCAGTCCACTATCAGGAAGCAATCAGCCCCAGCATTTT. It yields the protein CASSPLSGSNQPQHF.

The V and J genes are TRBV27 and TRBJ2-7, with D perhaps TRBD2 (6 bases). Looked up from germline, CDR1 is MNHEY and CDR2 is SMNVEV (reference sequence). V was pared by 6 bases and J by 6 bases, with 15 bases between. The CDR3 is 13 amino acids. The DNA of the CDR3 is TGTGCCAGCAGCACCTCTGCGGGAACCGAGCAGTACTTC. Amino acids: CASSTSAGTEQYF.

CDR3: CASSQGQGYTDTQYF. CDR3 nucleotides: TGTGCCAGCAGCCAGGGCCAAGGGTACACAGATACGCAGTATTTT. The chain combines TRBV14 with TRBJ2-3; D is uncertain. There are 15 residues in the CDR3. Germline V gene data show CDR1 as SGHDN and CDR2 as FVKESK. V was cut by 3 bases and J by 2 bases, with 12 bases left in between.

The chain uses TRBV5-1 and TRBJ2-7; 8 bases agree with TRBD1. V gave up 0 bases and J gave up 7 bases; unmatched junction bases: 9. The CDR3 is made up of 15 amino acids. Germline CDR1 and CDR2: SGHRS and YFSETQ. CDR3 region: CASSLGSQGALEQYF. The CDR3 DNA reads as TGCGCCAGCAGCTTGGGTAGCCAGGGGGCGCTTGAGCAGTACTTC.

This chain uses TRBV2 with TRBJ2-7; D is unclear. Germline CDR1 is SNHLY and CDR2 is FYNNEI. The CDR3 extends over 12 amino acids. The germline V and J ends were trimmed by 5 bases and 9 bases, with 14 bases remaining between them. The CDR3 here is CASSIGSWRQYF. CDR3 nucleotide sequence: TGTGCCAGCAGTATTGGTTCCTGGAGGCAGTACTTC.

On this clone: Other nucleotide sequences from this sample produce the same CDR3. The CDR3 is CASSYGLGNQPQHF. The CDR3 bases are TGTGCCAGCAGTTACGGGCTTGGCAATCAGCCCCAGCATTTT. The chain combines TRBV6-5 with TRBJ1-5; D is uncertain. V shed 2 bases and J shed 2 bases, with 7 bases lying between them. Germline V lookup: CDR1 MNHEY, CDR2 SVGAGI. The CDR3 is 14 amino acids.

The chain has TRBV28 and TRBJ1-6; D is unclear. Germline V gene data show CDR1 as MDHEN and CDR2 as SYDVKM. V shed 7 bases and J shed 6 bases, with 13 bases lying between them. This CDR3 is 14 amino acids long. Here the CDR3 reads CASIPRVSNSPLHF. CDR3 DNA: TGTGCCAGCATTCCTCGGGTCTCTAATTCACCCCTCCACTTT.

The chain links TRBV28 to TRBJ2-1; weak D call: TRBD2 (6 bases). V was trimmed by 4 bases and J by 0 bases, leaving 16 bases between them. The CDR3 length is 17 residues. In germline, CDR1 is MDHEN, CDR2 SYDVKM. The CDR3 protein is CASSSRRAGYSYNEQFF. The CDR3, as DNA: TGTGCCAGCAGTTCACGGAGAGCGGGTTACTCCTACAATGAGCAGTTCTTC.

CDR3 sequence: CASSPGIQETQYF. In DNA, the CDR3 is TGTGCCAGCAGCCCAGGGATCCAAGAGACCCAGTACTTC. This chain uses TRBV27 with TRBJ2-5, with a weak D call TRBD1 (5 bases). Looked up from germline, CDR1 is MNHEY and CDR2 is SMNVEV (reference sequence). With 6 bases removed from V and 1 base from J, the gap between germline ends came to 9 bases. This CDR3 is 13 amino acids long.

The CDR3 protein is CAISERLSPTDTQYF. The CDR3 coding sequence is TGTGCCATCAGTGAACGACTGAGCCCCACAGATACGCAGTATTTT. V usage is TRBV10-3 and J usage is TRBJ2-3; D call uncertain. Germline CDR1 and CDR2: ENHRY and SYGVKD. The CDR3 is made up of 15 amino acids. V was shortened by 3 bases and J by 2 bases, with 12 bases between the two germline ends.

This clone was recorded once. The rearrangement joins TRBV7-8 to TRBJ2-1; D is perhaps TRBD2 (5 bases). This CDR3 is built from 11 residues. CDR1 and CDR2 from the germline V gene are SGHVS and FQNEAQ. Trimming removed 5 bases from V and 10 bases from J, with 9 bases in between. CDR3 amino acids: CASSPLEEQFF. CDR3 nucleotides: TGTGCCAGCAGCCCACTAGAGGAGCAGTTCTTC.

The CDR3 bases are TGTGCCAGCAGCCCGGGACTAGCGGGAGGCCCCTACGAGCAGTACTTC. Translation gives CASSPGLAGGPYEQYF. The chain has TRBV5-4 and TRBJ2-7, with TRBD2 identical over 15 bases. This CDR3 comprises 16 residues. Germline V gives CDR1 SGHNT, CDR2 YYREEE (reference sequence). Losses at the gene ends were 4 bases for V and 2 bases for J; bases not matched to a gene: 4.

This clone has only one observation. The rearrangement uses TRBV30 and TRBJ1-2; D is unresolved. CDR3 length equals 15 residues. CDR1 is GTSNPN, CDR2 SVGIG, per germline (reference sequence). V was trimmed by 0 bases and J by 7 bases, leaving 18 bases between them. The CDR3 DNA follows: TGTGCCTGGAGTGTACTAGGCAGCTTCGGCCTTGGCTACACCTTC. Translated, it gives CAWSVLGSFGLGYTF.

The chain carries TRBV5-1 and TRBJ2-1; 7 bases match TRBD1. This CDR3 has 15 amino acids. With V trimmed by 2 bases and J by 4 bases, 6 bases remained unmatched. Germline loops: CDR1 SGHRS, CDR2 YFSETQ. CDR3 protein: CASSLSWTGYNEQFF. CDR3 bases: TGCGCCAGCAGCTTAAGCTGGACAGGTTACAATGAGCAGTTCTTC. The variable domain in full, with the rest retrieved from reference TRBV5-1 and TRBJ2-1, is KAGVTQTPRYLIKTRGQQVTLSCSPISGHRSVSWYQQTPGQGLQFLFEYFSETQRNKGNFPGRFSGRQFSNSRSEMNVSTLELGDSALYLCASSLSWTGYNEQFFGPGTRLTVL.

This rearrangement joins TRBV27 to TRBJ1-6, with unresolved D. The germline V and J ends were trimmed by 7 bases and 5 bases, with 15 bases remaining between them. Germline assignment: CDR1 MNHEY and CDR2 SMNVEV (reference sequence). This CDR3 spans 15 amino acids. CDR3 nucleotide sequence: TGTGCCAGCAAAGAAAGCGTGCTCGATAATTCACCCCTCCACTTT. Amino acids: CASKESVLDNSPLHF.

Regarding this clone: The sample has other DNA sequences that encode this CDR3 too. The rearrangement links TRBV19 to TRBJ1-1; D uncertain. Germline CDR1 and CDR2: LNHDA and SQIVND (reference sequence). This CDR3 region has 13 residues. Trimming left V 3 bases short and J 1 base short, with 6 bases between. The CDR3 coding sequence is TGTGCCAGTAGTATCATGGGGAACACTGAAGCTTTCTTT. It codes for CASSIMGNTEAFF.

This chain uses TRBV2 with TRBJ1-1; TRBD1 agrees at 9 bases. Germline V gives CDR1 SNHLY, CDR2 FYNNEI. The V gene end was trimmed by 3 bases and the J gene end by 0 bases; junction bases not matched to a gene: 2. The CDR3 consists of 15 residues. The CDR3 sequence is CASSETGGMNTEAFF. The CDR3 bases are TGTGCCAGCAGTGAGACAGGGGGAATGAACACTGAAGCTTTCTTT.

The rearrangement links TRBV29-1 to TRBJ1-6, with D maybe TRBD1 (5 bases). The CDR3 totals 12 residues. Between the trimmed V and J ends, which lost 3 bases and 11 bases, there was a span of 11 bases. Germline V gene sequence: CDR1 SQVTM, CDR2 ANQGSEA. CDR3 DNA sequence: TGCAGCGTTGAGGGGCAAATCACACCCCTCCACTTT. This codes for CSVEGQITPLHF. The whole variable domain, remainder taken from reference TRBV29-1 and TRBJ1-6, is SAVISQKPSRDICQRGTSLTIQCQVDSQVTMMFWYRQQPGQSLTLIATANQGSEATYESGFVIDKFPISRPNLTFSTLTVSNMSPEDSSIYLCSVEGQITPLHFGNGTRLTVT.

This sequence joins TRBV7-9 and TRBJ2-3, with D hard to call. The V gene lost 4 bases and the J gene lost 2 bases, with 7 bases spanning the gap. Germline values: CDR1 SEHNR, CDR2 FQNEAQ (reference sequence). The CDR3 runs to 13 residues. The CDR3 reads CASSSMTTDTQYF. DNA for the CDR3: TGTGCCAGCAGCTCCATGACCACAGATACGCAGTATTTT. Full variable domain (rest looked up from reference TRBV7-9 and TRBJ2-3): DTGVSQNPRHKITKRGQNVTFRCDPISEHNRLYWYRQTLGQGPEFLTYFQNEAQLEKSRLLSDRFSAERPKGSFSTLEIQRTEQGDSAMYLCASSSMTTDTQYFGPGTRLTVL.

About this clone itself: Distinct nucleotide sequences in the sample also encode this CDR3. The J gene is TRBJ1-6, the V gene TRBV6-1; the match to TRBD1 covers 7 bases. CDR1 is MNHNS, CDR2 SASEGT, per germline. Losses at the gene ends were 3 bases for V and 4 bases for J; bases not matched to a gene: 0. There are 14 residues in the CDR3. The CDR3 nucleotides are TGTGCCAGCAGTGACAGGGGGTATAATTCACCCCTCCACTTT. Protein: CASSDRGYNSPLHF.

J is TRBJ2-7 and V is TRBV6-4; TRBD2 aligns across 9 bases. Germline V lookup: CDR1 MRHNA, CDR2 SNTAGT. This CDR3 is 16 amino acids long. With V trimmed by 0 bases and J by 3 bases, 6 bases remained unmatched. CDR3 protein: CASSDSSGGFYYEQYF. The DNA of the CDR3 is TGTGCCAGCAGTGACTCTAGCGGGGGTTTCTACTACGAGCAGTACTTC.

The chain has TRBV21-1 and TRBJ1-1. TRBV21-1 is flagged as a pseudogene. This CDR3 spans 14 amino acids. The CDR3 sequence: CASSKWGKNTEAFF. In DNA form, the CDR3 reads TGTGCCAGCAGCAAATGGGGGAAGAACACTGAAGCTTTCTTT.